Following are 26 T cell receptor beta chains from one sample sequenced in a study of brain T cells in children with intractable seizures. Assay used: immunoSEQ multiplex PCR; TCRdb lists only in-frame clones, some missing. The table shows 110,000 or so clones, with approximately 94% occurring only once. The sample consisted of peripheral blood, taken at surgery. These receptors originate from a boy in the first two years of life with hemimegalencephaly and intractable seizures.

The chain has TRBV12-5 and TRBJ2-7; D is perhaps TRBD1 or TRBD2 (5 bases each). The CDR3 covers 15 residues. Per germline, CDR1 LGHNT and CDR2 FRNRAP. V dropped 0 bases and J dropped 4 bases, with 13 bases sitting between them. Here the CDR3 DNA reads TGTGCTAGTGGTTTGGTAACGGGACCCCTTTACGAGCAGTACTTC. It codes for CASGLVTGPLYEQYF.

This clone was counted once. This chain uses TRBV6-2 or TRBV6-3 with TRBJ2-7; D unclear. The V gene's germline CDR1 is MNHEY and CDR2 SVGEGT. The ends were cut back, 0 bases at V and 3 bases at J, with 30 bases in the middle. The length of the CDR3 is 21 residues. In DNA, the CDR3 is TGTGCCAGCAGTTACTCGAGGCGTTCAAGGGCCACCTCGTCCGGTTTCTACGAGCAGTACTTC. This translates into CASSYSRRSRATSSGFYEQYF.

The genes are TRBV5-1 and TRBJ1-2; 7 bases are shared with TRBD1. J was trimmed by 2 bases and V by 2 bases; bases with no gene match: 9. The CDR3 contains 16 residues. Germline V gene sequence: CDR1 SGHRS, CDR2 YFSETQ. CDR3 loop: CASSFGTASLNYGYTF. CDR3 bases: TGCGCCAGCAGCTTCGGGACAGCCTCCCTGAACTATGGCTACACCTTC. Together with reference TRBV5-1 and TRBJ1-2, the CDR3 gives the full variable domain: KAGVTQTPRYLIKTRGQQVTLSCSPISGHRSVSWYQQTPGQGLQFLFEYFSETQRNKGNFPGRFSGRQFSNSRSEMNVSTLELGDSALYLCASSFGTASLNYGYTFGSGTRLTVV.

The chain has TRBV3-1 (or the pseudogene TRBV3-2) and TRBJ1-2; 10 bases are a match to TRBD1. CDR3 size: 13 residues. The V segment lost 5 bases and the J segment 6 bases; nucleotides outside the gene matches: 3. Germline V gives CDR1 LGHDT, CDR2 YNNKEL (reference sequence). CDR3 nucleotides: TGTGCCAGCAGCTGGGACAGGGGAAATGGCTACACCTTC. It codes for CASSWDRGNGYTF.

The J gene is TRBJ2-5, the V gene TRBV29-1; D may match TRBD1 or TRBD2 (5 bases each). The germline CDR1 and CDR2 sequences are SQVTM and ANQGSEA. This CDR3 contains 13 residues. Trimming took 1 base from V and 5 from J, leaving 11 bases between them. In DNA form, the CDR3 reads TGCAGCGTTGAAGGAGGGGACGGGGAGACCCAGTACTTC. It translates to CSVEGGDGETQYF. The whole variable domain, filled in from reference TRBV29-1 and TRBJ2-5, reads SAVISQKPSRDICQRGTSLTIQCQVDSQVTMMFWYRQQPGQSLTLIATANQGSEATYESGFVIDKFPISRPNLTFSTLTVSNMSPEDSSIYLCSVEGGDGETQYFGPGTRLLVL.

This chain uses TRBV6-4 with TRBJ2-2; the D is unclear. There are 14 residues in the CDR3. Trimming took 8 bases from V and 2 from J, leaving 12 bases between them. Germline V gene sequence: CDR1 MRHNA, CDR2 SNTAGT. The CDR3 reads CASSLSHNTGELFF. As DNA, the CDR3 is TGTGCCAGCTCCTTATCCCACAACACCGGGGAGCTGTTTTTT.

This sequence joins TRBV27 and TRBJ2-7; D might be TRBD2 (5 bases). This CDR3 comprises 15 residues. Germline values: CDR1 MNHEY, CDR2 SMNVEV (reference sequence). The V end lost 3 bases, the J end lost 4 bases, and 16 bases lay between the germline ends. The CDR3 region is CASSFSGGLAYEQYF. CDR3 nucleotides: TGTGCCAGCAGTTTCAGTGGCGGACTGGCTTACGAGCAGTACTTC.

CDR3 bases: TGTGCCAGCAGCTTAGCCCCGAAACTAGCGGGAGAGAACGAGCAGTACTTC. Protein product: CASSLAPKLAGENEQYF. V gene TRBV11-3 combines with J gene TRBJ2-7; TRBD2 matches at 11 bases. Germline CDR1 reads SGHNT; CDR2 reads YENEEA. This CDR3 region has 17 residues. V was clipped by 1 base and J by 5 bases; unmatched bases: 10.

This chain connects TRBV25-1 to TRBJ2-3; tentative D call: TRBD2 (6 bases). Germline-derived CDR1 and CDR2 are MGHDK and SYGVNS. Trimming cost V 4 bases and J 5 bases, with 16 bases left between them. The CDR3 has 15 residues. CDR3 coding DNA: TGTGCCAGCAGTGGGGGGGTGTGGTACGGAGATACGCAGTATTTT. This encodes CASSGGVWYGDTQYF.

The chain joins TRBV10-3 to TRBJ2-2; 10 bases align to TRBD1. The CDR3 runs to 14 residues. Germline CDR1 ENHRY, CDR2 SYGVKD. Germline trimming cut 10 bases from V and 4 bases from J; bases unmatched to any gene: 6. The CDR3 reads CASRQGAPTGELFF. In DNA form, the CDR3 reads TGTGCCAGCAGACAGGGGGCGCCCACCGGGGAGCTGTTTTTT.

The chain recombines TRBV5-1 with TRBJ2-7; D is undetermined. The CDR3 consists of 13 residues. Germline V gene lookup returns CDR1 SGHRS and CDR2 YFSETQ. V was shortened by 5 bases and J by 2 bases, with 11 bases between the two germline ends. The CDR3 reads CASRVADPYEQYF. CDR3 sequence (DNA): TGCGCCAGCAGGGTGGCAGACCCCTACGAGCAGTACTTC.

The chain links TRBV5-1 to TRBJ2-1, with 10 bases fitting TRBD2. With 0 bases clipped from V and 3 bases from J, the junction kept 3 bases outside the gene matches. CDR3 length equals 16 residues. CDR1 is SGHRS, CDR2 YFSETQ, per germline. The CDR3 reads CASSLEASGGYNEQFF. CDR3 coding DNA: TGCGCCAGCAGCTTGGAGGCTAGCGGGGGCTACAATGAGCAGTTCTTC. The entire variable domain, with the rest obtained from reference TRBV5-1 and TRBJ2-1, is as follows: KAGVTQTPRYLIKTRGQQVTLSCSPISGHRSVSWYQQTPGQGLQFLFEYFSETQRNKGNFPGRFSGRQFSNSRSEMNVSTLELGDSALYLCASSLEASGGYNEQFFGPGTRLTVL.

The chain links TRBV7-9 to TRBJ1-2, with D possibly matching TRBD1 (6 bases). The V and J ends lost 1 base and 5 bases respectively, with 8 bases between them. The CDR3 totals 13 residues. CDR1 is SEHNR and CDR2 is FQNEAQ in the germline V gene (reference sequence). The CDR3 is CASSLGGPYGYTF. CDR3 nucleotide sequence: TGTGCCAGCAGCTTAGGGGGGCCTTATGGCTACACCTTC.

The chain recombines TRBV7-9 with TRBJ2-5; maybe TRBD2 (7 bases). The CDR3 is made up of 15 amino acids. The V end lost 5 bases, the J end lost 5 bases, and 18 bases lay between the germline ends. Germline V gene lookup returns CDR1 SEHNR and CDR2 FQNEAQ (reference sequence). CDR3 DNA: TGTGCCAGCAGCCCCCCGCGGGGGCGTAGGGAGACCCAGTACTTC. It specifies CASSPPRGRRETQYF.

V is TRBV4-3 and J is TRBJ1-3; D gene unclear. V was shortened by 4 bases and J by 4 bases, with 11 bases between the two germline ends. The CDR3 has 14 residues. CDR1 is LGHNA and CDR2 is YSLEER in the germline V gene. CDR3: CASSPQRWGNTIYF. DNA of the CDR3: TGCGCCAGCAGCCCCCAGCGCTGGGGAAACACCATATATTTT.

The gene calls are TRBV21-1 and TRBJ1-1. TRBV21-1 is assigned pseudogene status. This CDR3 contains 17 residues. CDR3 region: CASSKGAGAIPNTEAFF. CDR3 nucleotide sequence: TGTGCCAGCAGCAAAGGGGCAGGAGCCATTCCGAACACTGAAGCTTTCTTT.

This chain connects TRBV4-3 to TRBJ1-2; D is undetermined. Deletions cut 4 bases from V and 8 bases from J, with 20 bases between. Germline V gene lookup returns CDR1 LGHNA and CDR2 YSLEER. The CDR3 sequence is 15 residues long. Here the CDR3 reads CASSPGRREGRGYTF. CDR3 nucleotide sequence: TGCGCCAGCAGCCCCGGGCGCCGGGAAGGGCGAGGCTACACCTTC.

This chain links TRBV6-5 with TRBJ1-2; 9 positions match TRBD1. CDR1 MNHEY and CDR2 SVGAGI come from the germline V gene. The CDR3 is 15 amino acids. V lost 6 bases, J lost 3 bases, and 8 bases stayed unmatched. The DNA for the CDR3 is TGTGCCAGCAGCCCACTACAGGGGGCTTACTATGGCTACACCTTC. As protein: CASSPLQGAYYGYTF.

The V gene is TRBV29-1, the J gene TRBJ1-3; no definite D call. Trimming stripped 1 base from V and 5 bases from J, with 6 bases between. Germline V gene data show CDR1 as SQVTM and CDR2 as ANQGSEA. The CDR3 has 12 amino acids. The CDR3 region is CSVEVDRNTIYF. The DNA for the CDR3 is TGCAGCGTTGAAGTCGACCGAAACACCATATATTTT.

The chain combines TRBV6-2 or TRBV6-3 with TRBJ1-2; the D gene is possibly TRBD1 (6 bases). V was clipped by 5 bases and J by 4 bases, with 14 bases between them. Germline loops: CDR1 MNHEY, CDR2 SVGEGT. CDR3 length equals 14 residues. The CDR3 DNA reads as TGTGCCAGCAGTAGGGGGGACCGGAGCTATGGCTACACCTTC. It codes for CASSRGDRSYGYTF.

The gene calls are TRBV7-9 and TRBJ1-3, with D unclear. Per germline, CDR1 SEHNR and CDR2 FQNEAQ (reference sequence). V gave up 4 bases and J gave up 0 bases, with 10 bases separating them. This CDR3 spans 15 amino acids. CDR3 coding DNA: TGTGCCAGCAGCTCCGGACGCAACTCTGGAAACACCATATATTTT. The encoded protein is CASSSGRNSGNTIYF. The full variable domain, in which reference TRBV7-9 and TRBJ1-3 provide the parts outside the CDR3, is DTGVSQNPRHKITKRGQNVTFRCDPISEHNRLYWYRQTLGQGPEFLTYFQNEAQLEKSRLLSDRFSAERPKGSFSTLEIQRTEQGDSAMYLCASSSGRNSGNTIYFGEGSWLTVV.

The chain combines TRBV7-2 with TRBJ1-1; D remains ambiguous. The germline V gene encodes CDR1 SGHTA and CDR2 FQGNSA. The CDR3 sequence is 14 residues long. V shed 4 bases and J shed 0 bases, with 9 bases lying between them. In DNA form, the CDR3 reads TGTGCCAGCAGCTGGACCCTTATGAACACTGAAGCTTTCTTT. Translating gives CASSWTLMNTEAFF.

The chain recombines TRBV19 with TRBJ2-2; 11 bases match TRBD2. The germline V gene has CDR1 LNHDA and CDR2 SQIVND (reference sequence). CDR3 size: 17 residues. J lost 4 bases, V lost 3 bases, and 7 bases had no gene match. Written as DNA, the CDR3 is TGTGCCAGTAGTATCCGGCTAGCGGGAGGCACCACCGGGGAGCTGTTTTTT. Residues: CASSIRLAGGTTGELFF.

Details on this clone: A read error is likely, as this CDR3 ends without the conserved phenylalanine or tryptophan. The DNA is left out, because the CDR3 cannot be placed on it with certainty; the CDR3 is given as TCRdb lists it. This chain connects TRBV28 to TRBJ2-3; TRBD2, the table's D call, lacks a check against the DNA. The CDR3 has 14 amino acids, counting both end residues. In germline, CDR1 is MDHEN, CDR2 SYDVKM. The CDR3 region is CASSQGGTSGPVLE.

The chain combines TRBV24-1 with TRBJ2-1, with 7 bases matching TRBD2. The V segment lost 5 bases and the J segment 1 base; nucleotides outside the gene matches: 13. CDR1 is KGHDR, CDR2 SFDVKD, per germline. This CDR3 spans 18 amino acids. The CDR3 spells CATSGDRGTSVSYNEQFF. The DNA for the CDR3 is TGTGCCACCAGTGGCGACCGGGGTACTAGCGTGTCCTACAATGAGCAGTTCTTC.

The rearrangement uses TRBV5-1 and TRBJ1-2; D is unresolved. This CDR3 spans 14 amino acids. The germline CDR1 and CDR2 sequences are SGHRS and YFSETQ. V lost 4 bases, J lost 2 bases, and 12 bases lay in between. The CDR3 spells CASSTQPLNYGYTF. The CDR3 region has the DNA TGCGCCAGCAGCACCCAACCCCTCAACTATGGCTACACCTTC.